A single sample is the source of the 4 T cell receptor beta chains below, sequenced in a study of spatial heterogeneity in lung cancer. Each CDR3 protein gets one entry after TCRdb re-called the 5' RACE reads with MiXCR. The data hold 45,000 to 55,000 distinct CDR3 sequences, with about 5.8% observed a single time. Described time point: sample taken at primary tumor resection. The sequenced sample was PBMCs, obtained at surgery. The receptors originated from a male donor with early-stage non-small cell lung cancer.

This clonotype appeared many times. The CDR3 DNA reads as TGTGCCAGCAGCCGGACTAGCGGGAGAACCTACAATGAGCAGTTCTTC. Its translation is CASSRTSGRTYNEQFF. The chain combines TRBV11-2 with TRBJ2-1; TRBD2 aligns across 13 bases. Trimming cost V 5 bases and J 2 bases; bases outside gene matches: 3. This CDR3 is 16 amino acids long. CDR1 and CDR2 from the germline V gene are SGHAT and FQNNGV.

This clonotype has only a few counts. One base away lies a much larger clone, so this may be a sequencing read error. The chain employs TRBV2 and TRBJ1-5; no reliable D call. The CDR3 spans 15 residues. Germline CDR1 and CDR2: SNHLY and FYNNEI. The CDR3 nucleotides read TGTGCCAGCAGTGTGTTGGGTCTTGTTAATCAGCCCCAGCGTTTT. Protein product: CASSVLGLVNQPQRF. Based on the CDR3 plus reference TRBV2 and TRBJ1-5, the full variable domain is EPEVTQTPSHQVTQMGQEVILRCVPISNHLYFYWYRQILGQKVEFLVSFYNNEISEKSEIFDDQFSVERPDGSNFTLKIRSTKLEDSAMYFCASSVLGLVNQPQRFGDGTRLSIL.

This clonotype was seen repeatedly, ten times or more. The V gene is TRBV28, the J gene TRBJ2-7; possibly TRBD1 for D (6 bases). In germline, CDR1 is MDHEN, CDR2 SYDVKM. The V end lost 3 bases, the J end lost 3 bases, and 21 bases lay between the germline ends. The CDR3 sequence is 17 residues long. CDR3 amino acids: CASSFNRWDTSGYEQYF. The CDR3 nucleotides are TGTGCCAGCAGTTTTAACCGATGGGACACGTCTGGCTACGAGCAGTACTTC.

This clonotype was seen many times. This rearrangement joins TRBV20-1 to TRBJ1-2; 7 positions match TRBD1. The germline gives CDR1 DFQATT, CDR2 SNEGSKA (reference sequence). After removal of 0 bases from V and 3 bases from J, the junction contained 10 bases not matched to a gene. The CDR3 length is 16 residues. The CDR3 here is CSARDTDRAGDYGYTF. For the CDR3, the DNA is TGCAGTGCTAGAGACACAGACAGGGCGGGGGACTATGGCTACACCTTC.